This T cell receptor beta chain is drawn from a study of blood T cells in healthy people across ages. Primers used in a second PCR of about 7 to 12 cycles were a sample-barcoded 5' primer and a J-beta primer mix. TCRdb reprocessed the 5' RACE reads via MiXCR and lists one record per CDR3 protein. The sample has about 800,000 distinct CDR3 sequences, 20% to 25% seen once. This clonotype was observed a handful of times. What it binds is not known. Overall study results and limits: It was the long-lived donors that had more naive CD4+ cells and higher diversity than aged donors.

These data also featured in a second study, about T cells of mothers and their children. As reported in that work: Mothers gave over 8.5 million TCR beta CDR3 reads each, and children several million each. When mothers and children were related, their normalized repertoire overlap, which was always slightly higher, did not differ significantly from that of unrelated pairs.

The sequenced sample was blood. The sequence was obtained from a boy aged 10-17 years in good health.

CDR3 amino acids: CASSARQVYGYTF. The CDR3 DNA follows: TGTGCCAGCAGTGCCCGACAGGTCTATGGCTACACCTTC. This rearrangement joins TRBV6-1 to TRBJ1-2, with TRBD1 as a possible D gene (6 bases). There are 13 residues in the CDR3. The V end was cut by 4 bases, the J end by 4 bases, with 10 bases between. Per germline, CDR1 MNHNS and CDR2 SASEGT.